This TCR beta chain was recorded in a study of T cells in Graves' hyperthyroidism and ophthalmopathy. With respect to this clonotype: Its antigen is unidentified. The conserved phenylalanine or tryptophan normally closing the CDR3 is absent here, so this likely arose from a read error.

Investigators excluded patients with uncontrolled infection, other autoimmune disease, pregnancy or lactation. The study based diagnoses on clinical symptoms, serum thyroxine and TRAb, thyroid ultrasound and orbital computed tomography. General observations from the study: By a 13 V-J model, ophthalmopathy was set apart from stable hyperthyroidism.

V gave up 7 bases and J gave up 3 bases, with 12 bases separating them. CDR1 is KGHDR and CDR2 is SFDVKD in the germline V gene. CDR3 size: 14 residues. The source material, RNA transcripts, was used to amplify TCR beta CDR3 regions. The HTBI primer set served for first-round RT-PCR of the TCR CDR3. One entry per CDR3 protein, called by TCRdb with MiXCR from the multiplex PCR reads. This sample has roughly 800,000 distinct CDR3 sequences; around 39% occur once, and the top ten carry about 9%. The chain is built from TRBV24-1 and TRBJ1-5; a possible D gene is TRBD1 (6 bases). The source material was blood. The receptor was derived from a man younger than 35 with Graves' hyperthyroidism. CDR3 sequence: CATSLAGANQPQHY. For the CDR3, the DNA is TGTGCCACCAGCTTAGCGGGGGCCAATCAGCCCCAGCATTAT.